This T cell receptor (beta chain) was obtained from a study of PD-L1 blockade in urothelial cancer. At the level of the study: Before enrollment, 0 to 3 chemotherapy regimens had been given to patients.

There are 17 residues in the CDR3. The germline CDR1 and CDR2 sequences are PRHDT and FYEKMQ (reference sequence). Trimming removed 1 base from V and 0 bases from J, with 16 bases in between. Using immunoSEQ multiplex PCR, the repertoire was profiled, and TCRdb retains in-frame clones only, with some absent. The sample shows 100,000 or so clones, about 90% of them seen only once. The sequence came from a woman older than 75 with urothelial cancer. The chain is built from TRBV13 and TRBJ2-7, with D unclear. The sample consisted of PBMCs, taken around atezolizumab (anti-PD-L1) treatment. The CDR3 here is CASSLAPLGHHSYEQYF. The CDR3 DNA reads as TGTGCCAGCAGCTTAGCTCCTTTGGGCCACCACTCCTACGAGCAGTACTTC.